This TCR beta chain was sequenced for a study of glioma-infiltrating T cells after dendritic cell vaccination. Libraries were prepared by immunoSEQ multiplex PCR; TCRdb keeps only in-frame clonotypes and omits some of them. This sample carries about 76,000 clones, around 87% of them seen once, and the ten largest clones take around 2.3%. As for time point: after dendritic cell vaccination, including at tumor progression/relapse. All glioblastoma patients lacked an isocitrate dehydrogenase mutation. In germline, CDR1 is SQVTM, CDR2 ANQGSEA. The CDR3 runs 13 residues. Trimming took 6 bases from V and 6 from J, leaving 17 bases between them.

This TCR was recovered from a human donor with glioblastoma. The material sequenced was blood, taken after dendritic cell vaccination. The chain links TRBV29-1 to TRBJ1-2; D perhaps matches TRBD1 (6 bases). The chain's CDR3 is CSVLGRGGHGYTF. The CDR3 DNA is TGCAGCGTCCTGGGTAGAGGGGGACATGGCTACACCTTC.